This T cell receptor (beta chain) was profiled in a study of control samples from healthy donors and cancer patients. TCRdb's copy holds only in-frame clones and misses some; the assay was immunoSEQ multiplex PCR. The repertoire holds 200,000 or so clones, roughly 94% seen once, with less than 1.6% in the top ten. V gave up 4 bases and J gave up 8 bases, with 18 bases separating them. Per the germline V gene, CDR1 is SGHRS and CDR2 is YFSETQ. This CDR3 comprises 14 residues. The J gene is TRBJ1-2, the V gene TRBV5-1; weak D call: TRBD1 (6 bases). The clonotype was recovered from a man aged 45-65 years in good health. The sample consisted of blood. CDR3 loop: CASSLQSRGGGYTF. DNA of the CDR3: TGCGCCAGCAGCCTTCAAAGCAGGGGTGGGGGCTACACCTTC.